This T cell receptor beta chain emerged from a study of blood T cell repertoires in COVID-19. As for the study in general: Sites in the United States, Italy and Spain provided acute and convalescent COVID-19 samples.

As handled by the study authors: From reference gene primer amplification, estimates of nucleated cell counts were derived. Assay: immunoSEQ multiplex PCR; the TCRdb copy retains only in-frame clones and omits some. That table furnishes V, J and clone size, whereas the DNA furnished D and trimming. Of 320,000 or so clones listed, approximately 88% were seen once; the top ten hold about 4.7%. Enrolled through a virtual design, the participants were between roughly 18 and 90 years of age and came from 24 US areas. Each participant's cohort was designated according to participant-reported clinical history. This TCR came from a man aged 25-40 years who had recovered from COVID-19. The sample comprised PBMCs or T cells enriched from blood (not recorded which).

The CDR3 loop reads CATSDPSGPGGNFGELFF. In DNA, the CDR3 is TGTGCCACCAGTGATCCCAGTGGTCCAGGGGGCAATTTTGGGGAGCTGTTTTTT. The genes are TRBV24-1 and TRBJ2-2; 8 nucleotides line up with TRBD1. Trimming removed 3 bases from V and 8 bases from J; junction bases left unmatched: 16. The CDR3 sequence is 18 residues long. The germline V gene encodes CDR1 KGHDR and CDR2 SFDVKD.